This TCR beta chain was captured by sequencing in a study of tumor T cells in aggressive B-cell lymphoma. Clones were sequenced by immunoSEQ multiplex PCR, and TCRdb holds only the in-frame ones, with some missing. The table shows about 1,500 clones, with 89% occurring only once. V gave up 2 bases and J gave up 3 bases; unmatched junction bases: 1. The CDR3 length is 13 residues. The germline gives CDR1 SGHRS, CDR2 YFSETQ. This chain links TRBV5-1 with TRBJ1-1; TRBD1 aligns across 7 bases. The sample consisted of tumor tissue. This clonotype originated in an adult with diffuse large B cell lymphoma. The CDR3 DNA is TGCGCCAGCAGCTTTACAGGGGACACTGAAGCTTTCTTT. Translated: CASSFTGDTEAFF. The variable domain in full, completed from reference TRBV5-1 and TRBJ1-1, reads KAGVTQTPRYLIKTRGQQVTLSCSPISGHRSVSWYQQTPGQGLQFLFEYFSETQRNKGNFPGRFSGRQFSNSRSEMNVSTLELGDSALYLCASSFTGDTEAFFGQGTRLTVV.